The sequence of this TCR beta chain was determined in a study of blood T cell repertoires in COVID-19. Study context: The United States, Italy and Spain were the sources of the acute and convalescent COVID-19 samples. PBMCs, B-cell-depleted T cells, or T cells provided the cDNA or gDNA that made up the material.

As handled by the study authors: Scientists estimated how many nucleated cells there were by amplifying reference gene primers. TCRdb's table, derived via immunoSEQ multiplex PCR, lists solely in-frame clones and lacks some. The V and J calls and clone size come from that table; D and trimming were worked out from the DNA. The repertoire holds under 250,000 clones, with over 70% as singletons. Concerning this clone itself: Additional DNA sequences in this sample encode the identical CDR3.

The CDR3 sequence is 13 residues long. V lost 2 bases, J lost 3 bases, and 8 bases lay in between. Germline V gene data show CDR1 as MNHEY and CDR2 as SMNVEV (reference sequence). The receptor's source is a man aged 40-49 years with active or convalescent COVID-19. Material: peripheral blood. V usage is TRBV27 and J usage is TRBJ2-7; D possibly corresponds to TRBD1 (5 bases). In DNA form, the CDR3 reads TGTGCCAGCAGTTTACAGGGAAGCTACGAGCAGTACTTC. It is translated as CASSLQGSYEQYF.